Below, 9 T cell receptor beta chains from the same sample are listed, as sequenced in a study of T-cell memory formation after mild COVID-19. Each CDR3 protein is one row after TCRdb ran MiXCR on the 5' RACE reads. The sample lists 400,000 to 500,000 distinct CDR3 sequences; around 24% were seen once. Sequenced input: PBMCs or a T cell subset sorted from them (not recorded which). Source of these receptors: an adult woman who had mild COVID-19 (a few samples of this study predate the infection). Cell type and time point are not known.

V and J are TRBV18 and TRBJ2-3, with D perhaps TRBD1 (6 bases). Germline CDR1 is KGHSH and CDR2 is LQKENI. V was pared by 0 bases and J by 2 bases, with 9 bases between. The CDR3 consists of 15 residues. DNA for the CDR3: TGTGCCAGCTCACCACCCCAGGGGAACACAGATACGCAGTATTTT. Translating gives CASSPPQGNTDTQYF.

V gene TRBV5-1 combines with J gene TRBJ1-1; no reliable D call. CDR1 SGHRS and CDR2 YFSETQ come from the germline V gene. With 4 bases removed from V and 0 bases from J, the gap between germline ends came to 16 bases. The CDR3 covers 16 residues. CDR3 loop: CASSQGTASMNTEAFF. In DNA, the CDR3 is TGCGCCAGCAGCCAAGGAACAGCGAGTATGAACACTGAAGCTTTCTTT.

This clonotype was counted a few times. The V gene is TRBV15, the J gene TRBJ1-1; D unclear. The CDR3 loop spans 16 amino acids. The germline V gene encodes CDR1 LNHNV and CDR2 YYDKDF (reference sequence). Trimming stripped 1 base from V and 4 bases from J, with 16 bases between. CDR3 sequence reads: CATSRGPVLGSTEAFF. The DNA for the CDR3 is TGTGCCACCAGCAGAGGACCCGTTTTAGGTAGCACTGAAGCTTTCTTT.

This chain connects TRBV6-5 to TRBJ1-1; TRBD1 might be the D (5 bases). The CDR3 extends over 16 amino acids. V was pared by 6 bases and J by 1 base, with 18 bases between. CDR1 is MNHEY, CDR2 SVGAGI, per germline. The CDR3: CASRTGSGVGNTEAFF. The CDR3 DNA is TGTGCCAGCAGGACGGGATCGGGGGTCGGGAACACTGAAGCTTTCTTT.

The chain recombines TRBV18 with TRBJ1-5, with D hard to call. There are 15 residues in the CDR3. CDR1 KGHSH and CDR2 LQKENI come from the germline V gene. Between the trimmed V and J ends, which lost 6 bases and 1 base, there was a span of 13 bases. Written as DNA, the CDR3 is TGTGCCAGCTCCGAAACTACGGGAAGCAATCAGCCCCAGCATTTT. It specifies CASSETTGSNQPQHF.

The rearrangement joins TRBV29-1 to TRBJ1-4; D perhaps matches TRBD1 (5 bases). The CDR3 sequence is 14 residues long. Germline-derived CDR1 and CDR2 are SQVTM and ANQGSEA. Trimming cost V 1 base and J 8 bases, with 14 bases left between them. In DNA form, the CDR3 reads TGCAGCGTTGAAGGGGACGGTGGCGGAGAAAAACTGTTTTTT. This sequence encodes CSVEGDGGGEKLFF.

This clonotype was counted only a few times. The gene calls are TRBV4-3 and TRBJ2-1, with 9 positions matching TRBD2. Germline loops: CDR1 LGHNA, CDR2 YSLEER. With 0 bases clipped from V and 5 bases from J, the junction kept 8 bases outside the gene matches. The CDR3 extends over 17 amino acids. The DNA for the CDR3 is TGCGCCAGCAGCCAAGAGTTGTCTAGCGGGGCCCACAATGAGCAGTTCTTC. Translated, it gives CASSQELSSGAHNEQFF.

This clonotype turned up a few times. The rearrangement uses TRBV5-1 and TRBJ1-4, with no clear D. The CDR3 contains 14 residues. Germline CDR1 reads SGHRS; CDR2 reads YFSETQ. The V and J ends lost 0 bases and 3 bases respectively, with 6 bases between them. This CDR3 reads CASSLGSPNEKLFF. The CDR3 DNA sequence: TGCGCCAGCAGCTTGGGGAGCCCTAATGAAAAACTGTTTTTT.

This clonotype appeared once. The rearrangement joins TRBV29-1 to TRBJ2-1, with 9 bases lining up with TRBD2. The CDR3 consists of 16 residues. After removal of 4 bases from V and 1 base from J, the junction contained 8 bases not matched to a gene. Germline V lookup: CDR1 SQVTM, CDR2 ANQGSEA. The DNA for the CDR3 is TGCAGCGTTGGGGGATCTCTAGCGGGGTCCTACAATGAGCAGTTCTTC. Translation gives CSVGGSLAGSYNEQFF.